In its sample, the clone carrying this TCR beta chain was seen once. Germline CDR1 is SQVTM and CDR2 is ANQGSEA. There are 11 residues in the CDR3. Trimming took 7 bases from V and 5 from J; bases not matched to a gene: 2. These data belong to a study of cytomegalovirus exposure and HLA in healthy donors. PCR used 60 Vbeta primers and 13 Jbeta primers. Using immunoSEQ multiplex PCR, the repertoire was profiled, and TCRdb retains in-frame clones only, with some absent. The repertoire holds under 150,000 clones, with around 72% as singletons. This clonotype originated in a woman aged 50 to 60 in good health and CMV-seropositive. The V call is TRBV29-1, the J call TRBJ1-2, with TRBD1 matching over 9 bases. Sequenced sample: PBMCs. CDR3 DNA: TGCAGCGGGACAGGGGATTATGGCTACACCTTC. This translates into CSGTGDYGYTF. Variable domain in full (rest from reference TRBV29-1 and TRBJ1-2): SAVISQKPSRDICQRGTSLTIQCQVDSQVTMMFWYRQQPGQSLTLIATANQGSEATYESGFVIDKFPISRPNLTFSTLTVSNMSPEDSSIYLCSGTGDYGYTFGSGTRLTVV.